This TCR beta chain originates from a study of blood T cell repertoires in COVID-19. In the study overall: COVID-19 samples collected from the United States, Italy and Spain covered acute and convalescent phases.

With 1 base clipped from V and 5 bases from J, the junction kept 3 bases outside the gene matches. The germline CDR1 and CDR2 sequences are LNHDA and SQIVND (reference sequence). CDR3 length equals 16 residues. Here immunoSEQ multiplex PCR was the method, and the copy in TCRdb shows in-frame clones only, minus some. The table lists some 300,000 clones, over 80% of them singletons. The receptor comes from a woman aged 45-60 years with COVID-19, enrolled during active disease. The chain is built from TRBV19 and TRBJ2-2, with 11 positions matching TRBD1. Sequenced sample: peripheral blood. The CDR3 nucleotides are TGTGCCAGTAGTATAGGGGGACAGGGGGTGACCGGGGAGCTGTTTTTT. Protein product: CASSIGGQGVTGELFF.